Listed below are T cell receptor beta chains from one sample, sequenced in a study of blood T cell repertoires in COVID-19. Clones were sequenced by immunoSEQ multiplex PCR, and TCRdb holds only the in-frame ones, with some missing. Of about 200,000 clones in the sample, about nine tenths were seen once. Material for sequencing was peripheral blood. The receptors derive from a man aged 18 to 29 with active or convalescent COVID-19. The CDR3 runs from the conserved cysteine through the conserved F or W. Each record gives: CDR3 length, V gene, D gene, clone size, J gene, CDR3 protein, CDR3 DNA. D genes are given only for firm matches. The size of a clone is reported for some rows only, either as once, few or many, or as a class for expanded clones.

length: 13
V: TRBV7-9
D: TRBD2
size: .
J: TRBJ2-7
CDR3: CASSGTTHEEQYF
DNA: TGTGCCAGCAGCGGGACTACCCATGAGGAGCAGTACTTC

length: 16
V: TRBV6-2/TRBV6-3
D: .
size: .
J: TRBJ1-1
CDR3: CASSYPVGTMNTEAFF
DNA: TGTGCCAGCAGTTACCCTGTCGGGACAATGAACACTGAAGCTTTCTTT

length: 15
V: TRBV19
D: .
size: few
J: TRBJ1-1
CDR3: CASSISTGWNTEAFF
DNA: TGTGCCAGTAGTATTAGTACAGGGTGGAACACTGAAGCTTTCTTT

length: 15
V: TRBV19
D: .
size: .
J: TRBJ2-5
CDR3: CASSMGFGVQETQYF
DNA: TGTGCCAGTAGTATGGGTTTCGGGGTCCAAGAGACCCAGTACTTC

length: 16
V: TRBV9
D: TRBD2
size: .
J: TRBJ2-3
CDR3: CASSVDPSGTADTQYF
DNA: TGTGCCAGCAGCGTAGATCCTAGCGGGACTGCAGATACGCAGTATTTT

length: 17
V: TRBV15
D: .
size: .
J: TRBJ1-1
CDR3: CATSRGISRESYTEAFF
DNA: TGTGCCACCAGCAGAGGAATATCCAGGGAAAGTTACACTGAAGCTTTCTTT

length: 15
V: TRBV5-5
D: .
size: .
J: TRBJ2-4
CDR3: CASSLAGAPKNIQYF
DNA: TGTGCCAGCAGCTTGGCAGGGGCCCCCAAAAACATTCAGTACTTC

length: 13
V: TRBV29-1
D: .
size: .
J: TRBJ1-1
CDR3: CSVEGSLNTEAFF
DNA: TGCAGCGTTGAAGGCAGTTTGAACACTGAAGCTTTCTTT

length: 14
V: TRBV5-1
D: .
size: .
J: TRBJ1-1
CDR3: CASSLAVASTEAFF
DNA: TGCGCCAGCAGCTTGGCAGTCGCTTCCACTGAAGCTTTCTTT

length: 14
V: TRBV5-1
D: .
size: .
J: TRBJ1-5
CDR3: CASSPGGKDQPQHF
DNA: TGCGCCAGCAGTCCCGGGGGGAAGGATCAGCCCCAGCATTTT

length: 14
V: TRBV5-1
D: .
size: .
J: TRBJ2-1
CDR3: CASSLGGLNNEQFF
DNA: TGCGCCAGCAGCTTGGGTGGACTAAACAATGAGCAGTTCTTC

length: 15
V: TRBV28
D: TRBD1
size: .
J: TRBJ1-5
CDR3: CASSFTGDSNQPQHF
DNA: TGTGCCAGCAGTTTTACAGGGGATAGCAATCAGCCCCAGCATTTT

length: 16
V: TRBV3-1/TRBV3-2
D: TRBD2
size: .
J: TRBJ2-2
CDR3: CASSRILSGVTGELFF
DNA: TGTGCCAGCAGCCGGATCCTCAGCGGGGTCACCGGGGAGCTGTTTTTT

length: 14
V: TRBV6-4
D: .
size: .
J: TRBJ1-2
CDR3: CASSPTRGDYGYTF
DNA: TGTGCCAGCAGTCCCACCCGGGGTGACTATGGCTACACCTTC

length: 14
V: TRBV11-2
D: TRBD2
size: .
J: TRBJ2-3
CDR3: CASKESGNTDTQYF
DNA: TGTGCCAGCAAAGAGAGCGGGAACACAGATACGCAGTATTTT

length: 15
V: TRBV7-2
D: TRBD1
size: .
J: TRBJ2-7
CDR3: CASSLAGTGVLEQYF
DNA: TGTGCCAGCAGCTTAGCAGGGACAGGGGTGTTGGAGCAGTACTTC

length: 13
V: TRBV4-1
D: .
size: .
J: TRBJ1-1
CDR3: CASSRSGHEEAFF
DNA: TGCGCCAGCAGCCGATCGGGACATGAAGAAGCTTTCTTT

length: 17
V: TRBV12-5
D: TRBD1
size: .
J: TRBJ1-1
CDR3: CASGNAPPGQAIGEAFF
DNA: TGTGCTAGTGGAAATGCCCCCCCGGGACAGGCAATCGGTGAAGCTTTCTTT

length: 15
V: TRBV9
D: .
size: .
J: TRBJ2-1
CDR3: CASSAGDTSYNEQFF
DNA: TGTGCCAGCAGCGCTGGGGACACCTCCTACAATGAGCAGTTCTTC

length: 14
V: TRBV6-5
D: .
size: few
J: TRBJ2-5
CDR3: CASRSSVGTETQYF
DNA: TGTGCCAGCCGGTCTAGCGTCGGGACGGAGACCCAGTACTTC

length: 16
V: TRBV5-1
D: TRBD1
size: .
J: TRBJ1-2
CDR3: CASSLGSGGSNYGYTF
DNA: TGCGCCAGCAGCTTGGGATCAGGGGGATCTAACTATGGCTACACCTTC

length: 15
V: TRBV5-1
D: .
size: .
J: TRBJ2-2
CDR3: CASSLNGINTGELFF
DNA: TGCGCCAGCAGCTTGAACGGGATAAACACCGGGGAGCTGTTTTTT

length: 15
V: TRBV30
D: .
size: .
J: TRBJ1-1
CDR3: CAWSPGVRKQTEAFF
DNA: TGTGCCTGGAGTCCGGGGGTGCGCAAGCAGACTGAAGCTTTCTTT

length: 15
V: TRBV28
D: TRBD1
size: .
J: TRBJ2-7
CDR3: CASSPGQGEAYEQYF
DNA: TGTGCCAGCAGTCCAGGACAGGGGGAGGCCTACGAGCAGTACTTC

length: 12
V: TRBV27
D: .
size: .
J: TRBJ2-3
CDR3: CASSSGPGTQYF
DNA: TGTGCCAGCAGTTCAGGGCCTGGTACGCAGTATTTT

length: 15
V: TRBV6-5
D: .
size: .
J: TRBJ2-2
CDR3: CASTLAASNTGELFF
DNA: TGTGCCAGCACTTTAGCGGCATCGAACACCGGGGAGCTGTTTTTT

length: 16
V: TRBV5-6
D: TRBD1
size: .
J: TRBJ1-3
CDR3: CASSDTGTGARNTIYF
DNA: TGTGCCAGCAGCGACACCGGGACAGGGGCAAGAAACACCATATATTTT

length: 13
V: TRBV6-6
D: TRBD1
size: .
J: TRBJ1-3
CDR3: CASSGQGANTIYF
DNA: TGTGCCAGCAGCGGACAGGGAGCAAACACCATATATTTT

length: 13
V: TRBV19
D: .
size: .
J: TRBJ1-4
CDR3: CASSISLNEKLFF
DNA: TGTGCCAGTAGTATTTCCCTGAATGAAAAACTGTTTTTT

length: 15
V: TRBV4-3
D: .
size: .
J: TRBJ2-2
CDR3: CASRRDTSNTGELFF
DNA: TGCGCCAGCCGTCGGGACACATCGAACACCGGGGAGCTGTTTTTT

length: 14
V: TRBV6-2/TRBV6-3
D: .
size: few
J: TRBJ1-2
CDR3: CASSYNRANYGYTF
DNA: TGTGCCAGCAGTTACAACAGAGCCAACTATGGCTACACCTTC

length: 15
V: TRBV11-1
D: .
size: .
J: TRBJ2-5
CDR3: CASSLYAQLQETQYF
DNA: TGTGCCAGCAGCTTATATGCCCAACTACAAGAGACCCAGTACTTC

length: 13
V: TRBV25-1
D: TRBD1
size: .
J: TRBJ2-7
CDR3: CASSGEGTDPMNF
DNA: TGTGCCAGCAGTGGGGAAGGGACAGACCCTATGAACTTC

length: 16
V: TRBV6-1
D: TRBD2
size: few
J: TRBJ2-1
CDR3: CASSEYGTSGWNEQFF
DNA: TGTGCCAGCAGTGAATACGGGACTAGCGGGTGGAATGAGCAGTTCTTC

length: 12
V: TRBV6-5
D: .
size: .
J: TRBJ1-2
CDR3: CASGAGVLGYTF
DNA: TGTGCCAGCGGGGCAGGAGTACTTGGCTACACCTTC

length: 13
V: TRBV2
D: TRBD1
size: .
J: TRBJ1-2
CDR3: CASTFRTGNGYTF
DNA: TGTGCCAGCACCTTTAGGACAGGGAACGGCTACACCTTC

length: 15
V: TRBV19
D: .
size: .
J: TRBJ1-1
CDR3: CASSNQLSTATEAFF
DNA: TGTGCCAGTAGTAACCAACTCTCGACTGCCACTGAAGCTTTCTTT

length: 16
V: TRBV2
D: .
size: few
J: TRBJ1-5
CDR3: CASSVGGGYSNQPQHF
DNA: TGTGCCAGCAGTGTGGGGGGGGGTTATAGCAATCAGCCCCAGCATTTT

length: 15
V: TRBV2
D: .
size: once
J: TRBJ1-3
CDR3: CASSPAGGAGNTIYF
DNA: TGTGCCAGCAGTCCCGCGGGGGGAGCGGGAAACACCATATATTTT

length: 16
V: TRBV11-2
D: TRBD1
size: .
J: TRBJ1-1
CDR3: CASSLRTGSVGTEAFF
DNA: TGTGCCAGCAGCCTCCGGACAGGGTCTGTTGGCACTGAAGCTTTCTTT

length: 14
V: TRBV7-2
D: .
size: .
J: TRBJ1-3
CDR3: CASSPGTAGNTIYF
DNA: TGTGCCAGCAGCCCAGGGACTGCTGGAAACACCATATATTTT

length: 14
V: TRBV7-8
D: TRBD1
size: once
J: TRBJ1-6
CDR3: CASSWDRLGSPLHF
DNA: TGTGCCAGCAGCTGGGACAGACTGGGTTCACCCCTCCACTTT

length: 15
V: TRBV19
D: .
size: .
J: TRBJ1-1
CDR3: CASTGGGPKGTEAFF
DNA: TGTGCCAGTACAGGCGGGGGGCCTAAGGGGACTGAAGCTTTCTTT

length: 16
V: TRBV7-2
D: TRBD2
size: .
J: TRBJ2-7
CDR3: CASSHTSGGAFYEQYF
DNA: TGTGCCAGCAGCCATACTAGCGGGGGGGCCTTCTACGAGCAGTACTTC

length: 15
V: TRBV11-3
D: TRBD2
size: .
J: TRBJ2-5
CDR3: CASSLGLAAQETQYF
DNA: TGTGCCAGCAGCCTCGGACTAGCGGCGCAAGAGACCCAGTACTTC

length: 14
V: TRBV7-2
D: TRBD2
size: .
J: TRBJ2-7
CDR3: CASSFLAGTYEQYF
DNA: TGTGCCAGCAGCTTCCTAGCGGGAACCTACGAGCAGTACTTC

length: 14
V: TRBV14
D: TRBD1
size: .
J: TRBJ1-5
CDR3: CASLGQGVNQPQHF
DNA: TGTGCCAGCCTCGGACAGGGGGTTAATCAGCCCCAGCATTTT

length: 18
V: TRBV28
D: .
size: .
J: TRBJ2-3
CDR3: CASTSEVIRESVPDTQYF
DNA: TGTGCCAGCACCAGCGAGGTCATCCGGGAGAGCGTTCCAGATACGCAGTATTTT

length: 15
V: TRBV6-5
D: .
size: .
J: TRBJ1-4
CDR3: CASSATGLQGEKLFF
DNA: TGTGCCAGCAGCGCAACGGGACTCCAGGGTGAAAAACTGTTTTTT

length: 14
V: TRBV5-1
D: .
size: .
J: TRBJ2-7
CDR3: CASSPEERYYEQYF
DNA: TGCGCCAGCAGCCCCGAGGAGCGATACTACGAGCAGTACTTC

length: 14
V: TRBV7-9
D: .
size: .
J: TRBJ2-1
CDR3: CASRDGRAVDEQFF
DNA: TGTGCCAGCAGGGACGGCAGGGCGGTCGATGAGCAGTTCTTC